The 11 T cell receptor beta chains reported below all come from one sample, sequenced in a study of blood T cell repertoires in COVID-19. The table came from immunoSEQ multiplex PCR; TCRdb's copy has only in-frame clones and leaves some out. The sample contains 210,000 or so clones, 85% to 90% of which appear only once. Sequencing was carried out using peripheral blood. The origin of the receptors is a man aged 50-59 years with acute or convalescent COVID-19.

DNA of the CDR3: TGTGCCAGCAGCGGGGGGTACGAGCAGTACTTC. It specifies CASSGGYEQYF. The rearrangement joins TRBV25-1 to TRBJ2-7, with TRBD2 identical over 7 bases. In germline, CDR1 is MGHDK, CDR2 SYGVNS. After removal of 6 bases from V and 4 bases from J, the junction contained 0 bases not matched to a gene. This CDR3 is 11 amino acids long.

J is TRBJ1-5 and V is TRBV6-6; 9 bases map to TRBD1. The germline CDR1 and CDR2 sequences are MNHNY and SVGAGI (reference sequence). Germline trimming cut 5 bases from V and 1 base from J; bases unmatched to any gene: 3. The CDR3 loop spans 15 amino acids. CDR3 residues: CASSGDRVSNQPQHF. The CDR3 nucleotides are TGTGCCAGCAGTGGGGACAGGGTGAGCAATCAGCCCCAGCATTTT.

CDR3 amino acids: CASSPDRVFQPREAFF. The CDR3 coding sequence is TGTGCCAGCTCACCCGACCGGGTCTTCCAACCTCGCGAAGCTTTCTTT. The V and J genes are TRBV18 and TRBJ1-1; D is uncertain. The CDR3 has 16 amino acids. CDR1 and CDR2 from the germline V gene are KGHSH and LQKENI. Trimming removed 3 bases at V and 8 bases at J, with 22 bases between.

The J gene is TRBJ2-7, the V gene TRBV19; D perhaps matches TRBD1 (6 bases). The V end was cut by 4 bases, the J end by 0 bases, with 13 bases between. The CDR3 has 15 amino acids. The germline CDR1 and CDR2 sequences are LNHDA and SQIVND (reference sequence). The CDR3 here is CASSTASDSSYEQYF. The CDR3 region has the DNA TGTGCCAGTAGTACCGCCTCGGACAGCTCCTACGAGCAGTACTTC.

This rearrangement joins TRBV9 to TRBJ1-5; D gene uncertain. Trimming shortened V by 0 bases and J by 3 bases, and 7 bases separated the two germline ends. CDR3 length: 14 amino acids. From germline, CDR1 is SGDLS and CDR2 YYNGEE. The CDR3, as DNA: TGTGCCAGCAGCGTAGGAGGGAACAATCAGCCCCAGCATTTT. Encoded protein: CASSVGGNNQPQHF.

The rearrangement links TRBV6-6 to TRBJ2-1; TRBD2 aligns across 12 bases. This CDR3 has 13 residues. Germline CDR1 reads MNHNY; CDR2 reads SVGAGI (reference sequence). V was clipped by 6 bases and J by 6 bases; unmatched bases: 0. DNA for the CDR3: TGTGCCAGCAGACTAGCGGGGGGCAATGAGCAGTTCTTC. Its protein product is CASRLAGGNEQFF.

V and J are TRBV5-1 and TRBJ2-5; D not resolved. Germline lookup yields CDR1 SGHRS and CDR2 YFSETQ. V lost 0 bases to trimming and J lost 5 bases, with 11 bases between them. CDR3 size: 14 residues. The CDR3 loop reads CASSLAYGQETQYF. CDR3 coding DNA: TGCGCCAGCAGCTTGGCCTATGGGCAGGAGACCCAGTACTTC.

CDR3 protein: CASSETGAGELFF. In nucleotides, the CDR3 is TGTGCCAGCAGTGAGACAGGGGCCGGGGAGCTGTTTTTT. J is TRBJ2-2 and V is TRBV6-1, with 8 bases matching TRBD1. The CDR3 covers 13 residues. In germline, CDR1 is MNHNS, CDR2 SASEGT. J gave up 6 bases and V 3 bases, and 0 bases lay outside the gene matches.

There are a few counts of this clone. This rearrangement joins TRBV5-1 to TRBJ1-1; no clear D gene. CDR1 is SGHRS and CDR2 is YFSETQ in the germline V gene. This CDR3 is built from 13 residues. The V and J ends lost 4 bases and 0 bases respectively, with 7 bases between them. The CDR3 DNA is TGCGCCAGCAGCGCTATCATGAACACTGAAGCTTTCTTT. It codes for CASSAIMNTEAFF.

CDR3 DNA sequence: TGTGCCAGCACCTCCATCGGAGGACTATATAATTCACCCCTCCACTTT. Encoded protein: CASTSIGGLYNSPLHF. The genes are TRBV5-6 and TRBJ1-6, with D hard to call. CDR3 size: 16 residues. The germline V and J ends were trimmed by 6 bases and 4 bases, with 17 bases remaining between them. Looked up from germline, CDR1 is SGHDT and CDR2 is YYEEEE.

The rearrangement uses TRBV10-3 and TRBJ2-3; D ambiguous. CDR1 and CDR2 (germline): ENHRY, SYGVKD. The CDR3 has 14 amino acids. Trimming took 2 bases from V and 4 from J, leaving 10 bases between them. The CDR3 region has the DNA TGTGCCATCAGTGAGGGTCGGTCCCCAGATACGCAGTATTTT. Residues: CAISEGRSPDTQYF.